These T cell receptor beta chains were read from a single sample in a study of blood T cell repertoires in COVID-19. The table came from immunoSEQ multiplex PCR; TCRdb's copy has only in-frame clones and leaves some out. The repertoire has roughly 210,000 clones, around 90% of them found once; the top ten carry less than 8%. Sequencing was done on a sample of PBMCs or T cells enriched from blood (not recorded which). Every receptor here comes from a man aged 25 to 45 in a cohort exposed to, infected with or recovered from COVID-19 (not recorded which). Both conserved end residues are part of each CDR3. A D gene is named only where the DNA matches it firmly. Rows give clone size only sometimes, using once, few, many, or a class for an expanded clone.

j_call: TRBJ2-5; d_call: TRBD2; v_call: TRBV6-2/TRBV6-3; clone_size: NA; cdr3_aa: CASSQPGLAGGRETQYF; cdr3_nt: TGTGCCAGCAGTCAACCGGGACTAGCGGGAGGCCGAGAGACCCAGTACTTC
j_call: TRBJ2-7; d_call: NA; v_call: TRBV29-1; clone_size: NA; cdr3_aa: CSVRAADYEQYF; cdr3_nt: TGCAGCGTGAGGGCAGCCGACTACGAGCAGTACTTC
j_call: TRBJ1-4; d_call: NA; v_call: TRBV6-2/TRBV6-3; clone_size: NA; cdr3_aa: CASSDIGTATNEKLFF; cdr3_nt: TGTGCCAGCAGTGACATCGGGACTGCAACTAATGAAAAACTGTTTTTT
j_call: TRBJ1-2; d_call: TRBD1; v_call: TRBV9; clone_size: NA; cdr3_aa: CASSSDRGRGYGYTF; cdr3_nt: TGTGCCAGCAGCTCGGACAGGGGGCGCGGCTATGGCTACACCTTC
j_call: TRBJ2-1; d_call: TRBD1; v_call: TRBV5-1; clone_size: once; cdr3_aa: CASRSQGLSVGEQFF; cdr3_nt: TGCGCCAGCAGATCACAGGGGCTCTCCGTAGGTGAGCAGTTCTTC
j_call: TRBJ2-3; d_call: TRBD2; v_call: TRBV6-1; clone_size: NA; cdr3_aa: CASSDSGRLTDTQYF; cdr3_nt: TGTGCCAGCAGTGATAGCGGGAGGTTGACAGATACGCAGTATTTT
j_call: TRBJ1-6; d_call: NA; v_call: TRBV4-3; clone_size: NA; cdr3_aa: CASSQDGRGAVRSPLHF; cdr3_nt: TGCGCCAGCAGCCAAGATGGCCGGGGGGCGGTCCGTTCACCCCTCCACTTT
j_call: TRBJ2-3; d_call: NA; v_call: TRBV10-3; clone_size: NA; cdr3_aa: CAISDETGRTDTQYF; cdr3_nt: TGTGCCATCAGTGATGAGACAGGTCGCACAGATACGCAGTATTTT
j_call: TRBJ1-1; d_call: TRBD1; v_call: TRBV27; clone_size: NA; cdr3_aa: CASSIWGQPNTEAFF; cdr3_nt: TGTGCCAGCAGTATTTGGGGACAGCCGAACACTGAAGCTTTCTTT
j_call: TRBJ2-3; d_call: TRBD1; v_call: TRBV6-4; clone_size: NA; cdr3_aa: CASSEGTGGADTQYF; cdr3_nt: TGTGCCAGCAGTGAAGGGACAGGGGGCGCAGATACGCAGTATTTT
j_call: TRBJ2-3; d_call: TRBD2; v_call: TRBV6-1; clone_size: few; cdr3_aa: CASSEKPSGSGADTQYF; cdr3_nt: TGTGCCAGCAGTGAAAAACCCAGCGGGAGTGGGGCAGATACGCAGTATTTT
j_call: TRBJ1-2; d_call: NA; v_call: TRBV4-1; clone_size: NA; cdr3_aa: CASSRGYPGGEGGSGYTF; cdr3_nt: TGCGCCAGCAGCCGCGGTTATCCGGGGGGGGAAGGAGGTTCTGGCTACACCTTC
j_call: TRBJ2-2; d_call: TRBD1; v_call: TRBV19; clone_size: NA; cdr3_aa: CASSIPDRGFVGELFF; cdr3_nt: TGTGCCAGTAGTATTCCGGACAGGGGTTTTGTCGGGGAGCTGTTTTTT
j_call: TRBJ2-7; d_call: TRBD1; v_call: TRBV28; clone_size: NA; cdr3_aa: CASSIGTAKKYF; cdr3_nt: TGTGCCAGCAGTATCGGGACAGCCAAGAAGTACTTC
j_call: TRBJ2-7; d_call: NA; v_call: TRBV7-3; clone_size: NA; cdr3_aa: CASSLTGVESYEQYF; cdr3_nt: TGTGCCAGCAGCTTAACAGGGGTAGAATCCTACGAGCAGTACTTC
j_call: TRBJ1-1; d_call: NA; v_call: TRBV5-1; clone_size: NA; cdr3_aa: CASSLANQGSRNTEAFF; cdr3_nt: TGCGCCAGCAGCTTGGCCAACCAGGGGAGTCGTAACACTGAAGCTTTCTTT
j_call: TRBJ2-7; d_call: NA; v_call: TRBV18; clone_size: NA; cdr3_aa: CASSPLGQDSYEQYF; cdr3_nt: TGTGCCAGCTCACCACTGGGGCAGGACTCCTACGAGCAGTACTTC
j_call: TRBJ2-6; d_call: NA; v_call: TRBV11-3; clone_size: NA; cdr3_aa: CASSLASSGANVLTF; cdr3_nt: TGTGCCAGCAGCTTAGCCAGCTCTGGGGCCAACGTCCTGACTTTC
j_call: TRBJ2-2; d_call: TRBD1; v_call: TRBV25-1; clone_size: NA; cdr3_aa: CASSPQGDTGELFF; cdr3_nt: TGTGCCAGCAGCCCTCAGGGGGACACCGGGGAGCTGTTTTTT
j_call: TRBJ2-2; d_call: TRBD2; v_call: TRBV19; clone_size: NA; cdr3_aa: CASSTGLAGGELFF; cdr3_nt: TGTGCCAGTAGTACGGGACTAGCGGGCGGGGAGCTGTTTTTT
j_call: TRBJ2-2; d_call: TRBD1; v_call: TRBV27; clone_size: few; cdr3_aa: CASSLGQALGELFF; cdr3_nt: TGTGCCAGCAGTTTGGGACAGGCCCTCGGGGAGCTGTTTTTT
j_call: TRBJ1-2; d_call: NA; v_call: TRBV6-2/TRBV6-3; clone_size: NA; cdr3_aa: CASSYLSNYGYTF; cdr3_nt: TGTGCCAGCAGTTACCTCTCGAACTATGGCTACACCTTC
j_call: TRBJ2-1; d_call: TRBD2; v_call: TRBV5-8; clone_size: NA; cdr3_aa: CASSLERGEQFF; cdr3_nt: TGTGCCAGCAGCTTAGAGCGGGGTGAGCAGTTCTTC
j_call: TRBJ2-1; d_call: TRBD2; v_call: TRBV24-1; clone_size: few; cdr3_aa: CATSDWALTIAGGPNEQFF; cdr3_nt: TGTGCCACCAGTGATTGGGCCCTAACAATAGCGGGAGGGCCGAATGAGCAGTTCTTC
j_call: TRBJ2-1; d_call: TRBD2; v_call: TRBV28; clone_size: NA; cdr3_aa: CASSLGDYSYNEQFF; cdr3_nt: TGTGCCAGCAGTTTAGGGGACTATTCCTACAATGAGCAGTTCTTC
j_call: TRBJ1-1; d_call: NA; v_call: TRBV25-1; clone_size: few; cdr3_aa: CASSPGDEAFF; cdr3_nt: TGTGCCAGCAGTCCCGGGGATGAAGCTTTCTTT
j_call: TRBJ1-2; d_call: NA; v_call: TRBV11-3; clone_size: NA; cdr3_aa: CASTLRTIAMHYGYTF; cdr3_nt: TGTGCCAGCACCCTAAGAACTATTGCGATGCACTATGGCTACACCTTC
j_call: TRBJ1-4; d_call: NA; v_call: TRBV12-5; clone_size: few; cdr3_aa: CASGPHGSSGVATNEKLFF; cdr3_nt: TGTGCTAGTGGTCCCCACGGCTCCTCGGGGGTAGCGACTAATGAAAAACTGTTTTTT
j_call: TRBJ1-3; d_call: NA; v_call: TRBV6-5; clone_size: NA; cdr3_aa: CASRNTGNTIYF; cdr3_nt: TGTGCCAGCAGGAACACTGGAAACACCATATATTTT
j_call: TRBJ1-1; d_call: TRBD1; v_call: TRBV12-5; clone_size: NA; cdr3_aa: CASGFNRGTEAFF; cdr3_nt: TGTGCTAGTGGTTTTAACAGGGGAACTGAAGCTTTCTTT
j_call: TRBJ1-2; d_call: NA; v_call: TRBV19; clone_size: NA; cdr3_aa: CASSIRARVDGYTF; cdr3_nt: TGTGCCAGTAGTATCCGGGCCAGGGTTGACGGCTACACCTTC
j_call: TRBJ2-2; d_call: TRBD2; v_call: TRBV28; clone_size: NA; cdr3_aa: CASSGTSGFGTGELFF; cdr3_nt: TGTGCCAGCAGTGGGACTAGCGGTTTCGGCACCGGGGAGCTGTTTTTT
j_call: TRBJ1-1; d_call: NA; v_call: TRBV7-6; clone_size: NA; cdr3_aa: CASSFLETAPNTEAFF; cdr3_nt: TGTGCCAGCAGCTTTTTGGAGACAGCTCCTAACACTGAAGCTTTCTTT
j_call: TRBJ1-2; d_call: NA; v_call: TRBV6-5; clone_size: NA; cdr3_aa: CASSPAGGFGYTF; cdr3_nt: TGTGCCAGCAGCCCCGCGGGGGGGTTTGGCTACACCTTC
j_call: TRBJ2-7; d_call: TRBD2; v_call: TRBV28; clone_size: NA; cdr3_aa: CAIREGYEQYF; cdr3_nt: TGTGCCATCCGGGAGGGCTACGAGCAGTACTTC
j_call: TRBJ2-7; d_call: TRBD1; v_call: TRBV18; clone_size: NA; cdr3_aa: CASSPPLTGAPYEQYF; cdr3_nt: TGTGCCAGCTCACCACCTCTGACAGGGGCCCCCTACGAGCAGTACTTC
j_call: TRBJ2-2; d_call: NA; v_call: TRBV7-3; clone_size: NA; cdr3_aa: CASSLQGSNTGELFF; cdr3_nt: TGTGCCAGCAGCTTACAGGGATCGAACACCGGGGAGCTGTTTTTT
j_call: TRBJ1-4; d_call: NA; v_call: TRBV2; clone_size: NA; cdr3_aa: CASRPITSEDEKLFF; cdr3_nt: TGTGCCAGCAGACCCATTACCTCCGAGGATGAAAAACTGTTTTTT
j_call: TRBJ2-1; d_call: TRBD2; v_call: TRBV6-5; clone_size: NA; cdr3_aa: CASNGGSYNEQFF; cdr3_nt: TGTGCCAGCAATGGCGGGAGTTACAATGAGCAGTTCTTC
j_call: TRBJ2-7; d_call: NA; v_call: TRBV27; clone_size: NA; cdr3_aa: CASSLGRPYEQYF; cdr3_nt: TGTGCCAGCAGTTTAGGGCGCCCCTACGAGCAGTACTTC
j_call: TRBJ1-5; d_call: NA; v_call: TRBV2; clone_size: NA; cdr3_aa: CASSGENSWEPQHF; cdr3_nt: TGTGCCAGCAGTGGGGAGAACTCCTGGGAGCCCCAGCATTTT
j_call: TRBJ1-5; d_call: NA; v_call: TRBV6-1; clone_size: NA; cdr3_aa: CASSEGAGIGSNQPQHF; cdr3_nt: TGTGCCAGCAGTGAGGGGGCAGGGATCGGAAGCAATCAGCCCCAGCATTTT